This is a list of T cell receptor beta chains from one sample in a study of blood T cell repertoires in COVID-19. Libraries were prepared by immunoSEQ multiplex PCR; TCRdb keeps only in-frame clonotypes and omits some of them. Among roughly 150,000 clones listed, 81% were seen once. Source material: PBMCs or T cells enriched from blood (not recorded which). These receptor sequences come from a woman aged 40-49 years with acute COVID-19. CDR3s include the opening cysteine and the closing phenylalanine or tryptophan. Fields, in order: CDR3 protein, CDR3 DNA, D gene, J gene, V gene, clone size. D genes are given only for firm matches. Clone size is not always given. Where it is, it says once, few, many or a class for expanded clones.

CASSVNGPGGLETQYF | TGTGCCAGCAGCGTGAACGGGCCGGGAGGCTTAGAGACCCAGTACTTC | TRBD2 | TRBJ2-5 | TRBV7-3 | few
CASSLAGHSGNTIYF | TGTGCCAGCTCTCTCGCGGGTCACTCTGGAAACACCATATATTTT | . | TRBJ1-3 | TRBV18 | .
CASGQGNTGELFF | TGTGCCAGCGGACAAGGGAACACCGGGGAGCTGTTTTTT | . | TRBJ2-2 | TRBV2 | .
CASSQELATDTQYF | TGTGCCAGCAGCCAAGAACTTGCCACAGATACGCAGTATTTT | . | TRBJ2-3 | TRBV14 | .
CASSGLPGETQYF | TGTGCCAGCAGTGGGCTGCCCGGGGAGACCCAGTACTTC | . | TRBJ2-5 | TRBV25-1 | once
CASSSGRAYEQYF | TGTGCCAGTAGTAGCGGGAGGGCCTATGAGCAGTACTTC | TRBD2 | TRBJ2-7 | TRBV19 | .
CASAGTGDSPLHF | TGTGCCAGCGCGGGGACAGGGGATTCACCCCTCCACTTT | TRBD1 | TRBJ1-6 | TRBV9 | .
CASSFWGTGGRNEQFF | TGCGCCAGCAGCTTTTGGGGGACAGGGGGTAGGAATGAGCAGTTCTTC | TRBD1 | TRBJ2-1 | TRBV5-1 | .
CASSVESGRAPEQFF | TGTGCCAGCAGCGTAGAAAGCGGGAGGGCTCCTGAGCAGTTCTTC | TRBD2 | TRBJ2-1 | TRBV9 | .
CASSPSLGGTDTQYF | TGTGCCAGCAGCCCCTCGCTAGGCGGCACAGATACGCAGTATTTT | . | TRBJ2-3 | TRBV2 | .
CASSQGGTGGNTGELFF | TGCGCCAGCAGCCAAGGTGGGACAGGGGGGAACACCGGGGAGCTGTTTTTT | TRBD1 | TRBJ2-2 | TRBV4-1 | .
CSVVLAYGYTF | TGCAGCGTTGTTTTGGCCTATGGCTACACCTTC | . | TRBJ1-2 | TRBV29-1 | .
CATSRDRVGGYGYTF | TGTGCCACCAGCAGGGACCGCGTGGGGGGGTATGGCTACACCTTC | . | TRBJ1-2 | TRBV15 | .
CASSPGLDTETQYF | TGTGCCAGCAGCCCGGGACTAGATACGGAGACCCAGTACTTC | TRBD2 | TRBJ2-5 | TRBV11-3 | .
CASSLLSLSTDTQYF | TGTGCCAGCAGCTTGCTGAGTCTCAGCACAGATACGCAGTATTTT | . | TRBJ2-3 | TRBV7-9 | few
CASRDRLQETQYF | TGTGCCAGCAGGGACAGGTTACAAGAGACCCAGTACTTC | TRBD1 | TRBJ2-5 | TRBV6-1 | .
CAISDYALGEQFF | TGTGCCATCAGCGACTACGCCTTGGGTGAGCAGTTCTTC | . | TRBJ2-1 | TRBV10-3 | .
CSVEDTGAHTEAFF | TGCAGCGTTGAAGATACAGGGGCGCACACTGAAGCTTTCTTT | TRBD1 | TRBJ1-1 | TRBV29-1 | .
CASRPGQVMNQPQHF | TGTGCCAGCAGGCCCGGACAGGTGATGAATCAGCCCCAGCATTTT | TRBD1 | TRBJ1-5 | TRBV5-5 | few
CSGTTNYGYTF | TGCAGCGGGACAACTAACTATGGCTACACCTTC | . | TRBJ1-2 | TRBV20-1 | .
CASSYRQGLGTDTQYF | TGTGCCAGCAGCTACCGACAGGGGCTGGGCACAGATACGCAGTATTTT | TRBD1 | TRBJ2-3 | TRBV5-4 | .
CASSQALAVSYEQYF | TGTGCCAGCAGCCAAGCCTTAGCGGTTTCCTACGAGCAGTACTTC | . | TRBJ2-7 | TRBV3-1/TRBV3-2 | .
CASSLDVGGPYGYTF | TGTGCCAGCAGCTTAGATGTAGGGGGACCCTATGGCTACACCTTC | . | TRBJ1-2 | TRBV11-2 | once
CASKFQGKYGYTF | TGTGCCAGCAAATTTCAGGGGAAATATGGCTACACCTTC | . | TRBJ1-2 | TRBV6-5 | once
CASSFGLAGVSGGEEQFF | TGTGCCAGTAGTTTCGGACTAGCGGGAGTGAGCGGTGGAGAGGAGCAGTTCTTC | TRBD2 | TRBJ2-1 | TRBV19 | .
CASSQETGRGTEAFF | TGTGCCAGCAGCCAAGAAACGGGGAGGGGCACTGAAGCTTTCTTT | . | TRBJ1-1 | TRBV4-2 | .
CATSRDVGGSYNEQFF | TGTGCCACCAGCAGAGATGTGGGGGGGTCCTACAATGAGCAGTTCTTC | TRBD2 | TRBJ2-1 | TRBV15 | .
CASSPTGQPNQPQHF | TGTGCCAGCTCACCGACGGGACAGCCAAATCAGCCCCAGCATTTT | TRBD1 | TRBJ1-5 | TRBV18 | .
CASSLGTTVPGELFF | TGTGCCAGCAGCTTGGGGACTACAGTTCCCGGGGAGCTGTTTTTT | TRBD2 | TRBJ2-2 | TRBV7-3 | few
CASRGTGVREKLFF | TGTGCCAGCAGGGGGACAGGGGTGCGGGAAAAACTGTTTTTT | TRBD1 | TRBJ1-4 | TRBV6-5 | .
CASTEGLSNTGELFF | TGTGCCAGTACGGAGGGCTTATCTAACACCGGGGAGCTGTTTTTT | . | TRBJ2-2 | TRBV19 | .
CASSEERLMNTEAFF | TGTGCCAGTAGTGAGGAACGGCTCATGAACACTGAAGCTTTCTTT | . | TRBJ1-1 | TRBV19 | .
CASSLMESGNTIYF | TGCGCCAGCAGCTTGATGGAGTCTGGAAACACCATATATTTT | . | TRBJ1-3 | TRBV5-1 | few
CASVRRRGGTDTQYF | TGTGCCAGCGTCCGTCGAAGGGGCGGCACAGATACGCAGTATTTT | . | TRBJ2-3 | TRBV6-5 | once
CASSANPSGSSTDTQYF | TGTGCCAGCAGCGCCAACCCTAGCGGGAGTAGCACAGATACGCAGTATTTT | TRBD2 | TRBJ2-3 | TRBV9 | .
CASSLLAAFTDTQYF | TGCGCCAGCAGCCTTCTAGCGGCCTTCACAGATACGCAGTATTTT | TRBD2 | TRBJ2-3 | TRBV5-1 | once
CASSIDGTRGTDTQYF | TGTGCCAGTAGTATAGATGGGACAAGGGGGACAGATACGCAGTATTTT | . | TRBJ2-3 | TRBV19 | .
CASTNSGNEQFF | TGTGCCAGCACCAATAGCGGGAATGAGCAGTTCTTC | TRBD2 | TRBJ2-1 | TRBV12-3/TRBV12-4 | .
CASSAQGLAGEEQFF | TGTGCCAGCAGTGCCCAGGGACTAGCGGGAGAGGAGCAGTTCTTC | TRBD2 | TRBJ2-1 | TRBV2 | .
CASSMSGYRVEAFF | TGTGCCAGTAGTATGTCGGGTTACCGGGTTGAAGCTTTCTTT | . | TRBJ1-1 | TRBV19 | .
CASSLDSGRAYNEQFF | TGTGCCAGCAGCTTAGATAGCGGGAGGGCATACAATGAGCAGTTCTTC | TRBD2 | TRBJ2-1 | TRBV11-3 | .
CASSPQTGTGIGADGYTF | TGTGCCAGCAGCCCCCAGACCGGGACAGGGATCGGTGCGGATGGCTACACCTTC | TRBD1 | TRBJ1-2 | TRBV7-6 | .
CASSGEGRGNEQFF | TGTGCCAGCAGTGGAGAGGGGAGGGGGAATGAGCAGTTCTTC | . | TRBJ2-1 | TRBV2 | .
CASSLEEGWGYTF | TGCGCCAGCAGCTTGGAGGAGGGTTGGGGCTACACCTTC | . | TRBJ1-2 | TRBV5-1 | few
CASSLGGRARLGETQYF | TGCGCCAGCAGCTTGGGGGGGCGGGCGCGTCTTGGAGAGACCCAGTACTTC | . | TRBJ2-5 | TRBV5-1 | .
CAWRGSGRRNEQFF | TGTGCCTGGAGGGGGAGCGGGAGAAGGAATGAGCAGTTCTTC | TRBD2 | TRBJ2-1 | TRBV30 | .
CASSLGLAVDTQYF | TGTGCCAGCAGCTTAGGACTAGCGGTAGATACGCAGTATTTT | TRBD2 | TRBJ2-3 | TRBV7-9 | once
CSVEGRGTNYGYTF | TGCAGCGTTGAAGGCAGGGGAACTAACTATGGCTACACCTTC | . | TRBJ1-2 | TRBV29-1 | .
CASSHGTTNEKLFF | TGCGCCAGCAGCCACGGTACAACTAATGAAAAACTGTTTTTT | . | TRBJ1-4 | TRBV5-1 | .
CASSFDRLGEQYF | TGTGCCAGCAGCTTCGACAGGCTAGGCGAGCAGTACTTC | . | TRBJ2-7 | TRBV11-2 | .
CASSLTQAHGEAFF | TGTGCCAGCAGCTTGACGCAGGCGCATGGTGAAGCTTTCTTT | . | TRBJ1-1 | TRBV5-6 | .
CASSDRGHNEQFF | TGTGCCAGCAGTGACAGGGGCCACAATGAGCAGTTCTTC | TRBD1 | TRBJ2-1 | TRBV6-2/TRBV6-3 | .
CASRHQGAGSPLHF | TGTGCCAGCAGGCATCAGGGGGCAGGATCACCCCTCCACTTT | TRBD1 | TRBJ1-6 | TRBV14 | .